This TCR beta chain was recovered during a study of beta chain features in type 1 diabetes. Study results and limitations: The study notes PCR might favor shorter templates equally in patients and controls. Among patients with Type 1 diabetes, TCRB CDR3s were moderately but significantly shorter in every one of the four CD4+ subsets.

This clone was counted between two and nine times. Its target is unknown. CDR1 WSHSY and CDR2 SAAADI come from the germline V gene. The V and J ends lost 7 bases and 6 bases, in that order; junction bases with no gene match: 5. The CDR3 has 14 amino acids. The investigators reverse transcribed all of the isolated RNA, so they sequenced expressed TCRB transcripts. Libraries were prepared by immunoSEQ multiplex PCR; TCRdb keeps only in-frame clonotypes and omits some of them. The sample consists of 25,000 to 30,000 clones, approximately 65% of them appearing once. Sequenced sample: Tregs from blood. The TCR originated in a woman aged 30 to 39 with type 1 diabetes. V gene TRBV10-2 combines with J gene TRBJ2-1; 11 nucleotides line up with TRBD2. The CDR3 bases are TGCGCCAGCAACGGACTAGCGGGTGCCAATGAGCAGTTCTTC. Translation gives CASNGLAGANEQFF.